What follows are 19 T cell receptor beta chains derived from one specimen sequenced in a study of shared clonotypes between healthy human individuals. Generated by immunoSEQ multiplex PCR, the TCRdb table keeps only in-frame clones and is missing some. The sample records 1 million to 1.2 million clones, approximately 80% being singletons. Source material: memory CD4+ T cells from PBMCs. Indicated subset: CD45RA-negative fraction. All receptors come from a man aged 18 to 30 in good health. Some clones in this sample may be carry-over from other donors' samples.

CDR3 DNA sequence: TGTGCCAGCAGTGAAGAAGGCAGGGGAGGCTATGGCTACACCTTC. It is translated as CASSEEGRGGYGYTF. The J gene is TRBJ1-2, the V gene TRBV6-1, with D maybe TRBD1 (6 bases). There are 15 residues in the CDR3. The germline gives CDR1 MNHNS, CDR2 SASEGT. V dropped 1 base and J dropped 4 bases, with 13 bases sitting between them.

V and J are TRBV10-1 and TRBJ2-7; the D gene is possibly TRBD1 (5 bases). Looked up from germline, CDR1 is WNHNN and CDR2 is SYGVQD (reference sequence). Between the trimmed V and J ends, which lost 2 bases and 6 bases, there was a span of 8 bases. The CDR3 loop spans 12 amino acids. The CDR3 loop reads CASSEDSFEQYF. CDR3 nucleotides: TGCGCCAGCAGTGAGGACAGCTTCGAGCAGTACTTC.

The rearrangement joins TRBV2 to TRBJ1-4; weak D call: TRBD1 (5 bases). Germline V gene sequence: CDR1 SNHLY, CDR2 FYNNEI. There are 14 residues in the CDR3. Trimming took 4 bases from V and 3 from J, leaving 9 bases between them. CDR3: CASSAGRANEKLFF. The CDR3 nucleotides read TGTGCCAGCAGTGCAGGGAGGGCTAATGAAAAACTGTTTTTT. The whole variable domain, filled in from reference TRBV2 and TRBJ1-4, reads EPEVTQTPSHQVTQMGQEVILRCVPISNHLYFYWYRQILGQKVEFLVSFYNNEISEKSEIFDDQFSVERPDGSNFTLKIRSTKLEDSAMYFCASSAGRANEKLFFGSGTQLSVL.

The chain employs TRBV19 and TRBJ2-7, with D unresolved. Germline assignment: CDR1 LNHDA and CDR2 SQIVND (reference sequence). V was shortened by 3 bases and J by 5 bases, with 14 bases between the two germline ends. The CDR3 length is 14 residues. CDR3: CASSIKDRAHEQYF. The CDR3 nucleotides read TGTGCCAGTAGTATCAAGGATAGGGCCCACGAGCAGTACTTC. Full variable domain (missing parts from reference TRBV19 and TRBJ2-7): DGGITQSPKYLFRKEGQNVTLSCEQNLNHDAMYWYRQDPGQGLRLIYYSQIVNDFQKGDIAEGYSVSREKKESFPLTVTSAQKNPTAFYLCASSIKDRAHEQYFGPGTRLTVT.

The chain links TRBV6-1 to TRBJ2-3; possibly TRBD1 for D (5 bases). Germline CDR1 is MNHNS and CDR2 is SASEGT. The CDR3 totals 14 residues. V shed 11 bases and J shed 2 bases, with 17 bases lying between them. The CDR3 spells CALSRGSHTDTQYF. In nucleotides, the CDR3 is TGTGCCCTCAGTAGGGGCTCCCACACAGATACGCAGTATTTT.

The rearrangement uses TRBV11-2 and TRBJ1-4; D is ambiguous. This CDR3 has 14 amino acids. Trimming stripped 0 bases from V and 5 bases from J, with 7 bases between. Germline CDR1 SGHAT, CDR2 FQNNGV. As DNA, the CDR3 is TGTGCCAGCAGCTTAGAACTAACGAATGAAAAACTGTTTTTT. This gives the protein CASSLELTNEKLFF.

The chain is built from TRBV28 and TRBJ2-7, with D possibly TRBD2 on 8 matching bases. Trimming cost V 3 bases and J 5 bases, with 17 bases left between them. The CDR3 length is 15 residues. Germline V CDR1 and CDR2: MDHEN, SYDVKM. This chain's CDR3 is CASSLGTAGVNEQYF. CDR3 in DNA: TGTGCCAGCAGTTTGGGGACAGCGGGAGTGAACGAGCAGTACTTC.

CDR3 amino acids: CASSLLGVGETQYF. The CDR3 nucleotides read TGCGCCAGCAGCCTCCTCGGGGTCGGAGAGACCCAGTACTTC. The gene calls are TRBV5-1 and TRBJ2-5; maybe TRBD2 (5 bases). CDR3 size: 14 residues. CDR1 is SGHRS and CDR2 is YFSETQ in the germline V gene. The ends were cut back, 4 bases at V and 4 bases at J, with 14 bases in the middle.

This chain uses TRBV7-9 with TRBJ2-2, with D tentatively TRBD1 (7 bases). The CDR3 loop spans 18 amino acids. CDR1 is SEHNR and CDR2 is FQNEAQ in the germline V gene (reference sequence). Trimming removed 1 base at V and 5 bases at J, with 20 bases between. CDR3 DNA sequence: TGTGCCAGCAGCTTAGTTCAAATAAGGACAGGAGGGACCGGGGAGCTGTTTTTT. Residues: CASSLVQIRTGGTGELFF.

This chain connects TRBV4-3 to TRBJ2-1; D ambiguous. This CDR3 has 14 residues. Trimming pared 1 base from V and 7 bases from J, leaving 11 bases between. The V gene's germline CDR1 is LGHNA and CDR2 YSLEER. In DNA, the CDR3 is TGCGCCAGCAGCCAAGTCCCCCTTCGGAATGAGCAGTTCTTC. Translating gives CASSQVPLRNEQFF.

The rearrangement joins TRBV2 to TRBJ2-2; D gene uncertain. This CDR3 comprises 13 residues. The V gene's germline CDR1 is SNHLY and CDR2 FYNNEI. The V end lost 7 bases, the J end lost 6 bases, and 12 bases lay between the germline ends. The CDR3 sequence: CASTYTASGELFF. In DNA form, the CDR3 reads TGTGCCAGCACCTACACTGCATCCGGGGAGCTGTTTTTT.

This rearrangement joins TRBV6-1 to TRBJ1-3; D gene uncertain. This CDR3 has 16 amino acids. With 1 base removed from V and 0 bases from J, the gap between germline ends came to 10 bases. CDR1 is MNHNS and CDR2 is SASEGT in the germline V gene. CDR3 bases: TGTGCCAGCAGTGAAGGACGGACTACCTCTGGAAACACCATATATTTT. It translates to CASSEGRTTSGNTIYF.

CDR3: CATRRDYGYTF. The CDR3 DNA follows: TGTGCCACCAGGAGGGACTATGGCTACACCTTC. The V gene is TRBV19, the J gene TRBJ1-2; no firm D call. Germline assignment: CDR1 LNHDA and CDR2 SQIVND (reference sequence). Deletions cut 10 bases from V and 3 bases from J, with 9 bases between. The CDR3 sequence is 11 residues long.

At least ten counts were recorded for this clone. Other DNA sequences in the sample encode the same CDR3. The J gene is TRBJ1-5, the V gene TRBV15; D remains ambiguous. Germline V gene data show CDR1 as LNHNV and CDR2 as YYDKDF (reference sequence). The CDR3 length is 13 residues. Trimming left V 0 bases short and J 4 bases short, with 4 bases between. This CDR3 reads CATSRDYNQPQHF. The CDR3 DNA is TGTGCCACCAGCAGAGATTATAATCAGCCCCAGCATTTT.

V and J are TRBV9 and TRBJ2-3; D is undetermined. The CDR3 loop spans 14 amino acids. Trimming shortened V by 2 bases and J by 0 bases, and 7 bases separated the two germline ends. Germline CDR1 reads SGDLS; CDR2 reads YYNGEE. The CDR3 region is CASSVYPSTDTQYF. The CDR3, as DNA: TGTGCCAGCAGCGTTTACCCTAGCACAGATACGCAGTATTTT.

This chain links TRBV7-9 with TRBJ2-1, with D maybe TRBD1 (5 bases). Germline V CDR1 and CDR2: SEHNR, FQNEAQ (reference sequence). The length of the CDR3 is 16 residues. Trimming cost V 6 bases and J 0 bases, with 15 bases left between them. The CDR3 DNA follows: TGTGCCAGCAGAACTACAGGTAAAGGCTCCTACAATGAGCAGTTCTTC. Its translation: CASRTTGKGSYNEQFF.

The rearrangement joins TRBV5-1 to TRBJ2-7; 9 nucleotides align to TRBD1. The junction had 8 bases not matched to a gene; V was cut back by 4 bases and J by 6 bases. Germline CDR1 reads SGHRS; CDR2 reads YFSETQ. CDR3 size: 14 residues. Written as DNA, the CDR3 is TGCGCCAGCAGCGCCGATACAGGGGGCCGCGAGCAGTACTTC. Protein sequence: CASSADTGGREQYF.

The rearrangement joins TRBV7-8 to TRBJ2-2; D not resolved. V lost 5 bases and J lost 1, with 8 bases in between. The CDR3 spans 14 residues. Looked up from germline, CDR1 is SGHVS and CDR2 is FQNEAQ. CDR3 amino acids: CASSHQGNTGELFF. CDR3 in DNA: TGTGCCAGCAGCCATCAAGGGAACACCGGGGAGCTGTTTTTT.

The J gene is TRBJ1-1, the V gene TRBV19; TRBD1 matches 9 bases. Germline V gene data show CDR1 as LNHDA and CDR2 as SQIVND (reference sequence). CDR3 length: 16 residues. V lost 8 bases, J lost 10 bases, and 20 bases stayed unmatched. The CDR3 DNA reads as TGTGCCAGTGGGGAGTCGGGATCGAACAGGGGGCGGGGAGCTTTCTTT. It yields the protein CASGESGSNRGRGAFF.